This TCR beta chain was sequenced for a study of shared clonotypes between healthy human individuals (TCRdb year 2020). As for the study more broadly: The cohort included a few men and a couple of women between 18 and 49 years of age. To estimate repertoire size and how much clonotype sharing occurs between individuals, the study deeply sequenced the blood TCR repertoires of 5 or 6 healthy adults. Each donor's leukapheresis produced roughly between about 0.8 and 10 billion PBMCs. Different laboratories and diverse techniques were used to prepare libraries and sequence TCR repertoires, to increase sequencing depth and limit assay-specific biases. The full study reports these points: Pairwise subsampling led to the expectation that sequencing depth would affect the degree of clonotype sharing among donors. The small number of donors limited the genetic and exposure-history diversity represented. Sampling was restricted to blood, and TCR repertoires in tissue are likely to differ from TCR repertoires in blood.

Donors were healthy HIV-negative adults with no recently reported acute infections or vaccinations. Every donor was a Caucasian adult living in Nashville, Tennessee, USA. For unsorted samples, approximately 89 million PBMCs were counted, and genomic DNA was extracted using the QIAamp DNA Blood Mini kit. After blood collection by leukapheresis, PBMCs were isolated using Ficoll-Histopaque density gradient centrifugation and then cryopreserved in the vapor phase of liquid nitrogen. CDR1 and CDR2, looked up from the germline V gene, are LGHNA and YNFKEQ. The CDR3 sequence holds 17 residues, the cysteine and phenylalanine included. Solely the CDR3 DNA is kept, with 51 bases framed from the first base. Trimming costs V 0 bases and J 0 bases, and their ends lie 15 bases apart. TCR CDR3 regions were amplified from genomic DNA by multiplex PCR using the deep immunoSEQ assay. Extracted genomic DNA from each cell subset was spread evenly across all wells of several immunoSEQ 96-well plates, with each plate serving as a replicate. Each replicate PCR for unsorted PBMC received approximately 300 ng genomic DNA, equal to about 30,000 T cell genomes. Ten immunoSEQ deep assay plates were used to sequence unsorted PBMC genomic DNA. Purified libraries were measured with a Qubit 3.0 fluorometer, size-checked on a Bioanalyzer 2100, and measured again with the KAPA Library Quantification kit. Each immunoSEQ 96-well plate was sequenced on its own single-read 150-cycle Illumina NextSeq 550 flow cell. In the original analysis: Because only junctional sequences without quality scores were contained in the immunoSEQ output, filtering matching that applied to full-length reads could not be performed. Sequences were annotated with PyIR, a Python wrapper for IgBLAST v1.9, using IMGT germline references to assign V/J genes and CDR3. Reads were removed for weak V/J assignments (E-value above 1e-6), missing CDR3, stop codons, out-of-frame junctions, or ambiguous translated residues. V3J clonotypes were defined as sequences sharing an identical inferred V gene, J gene, and CDR3 amino acid sequence. Percentage overlap between repertoires was calculated by dividing the number of shared unique clonotypes by the size of the smaller repertoire. Three approaches were used to assess repertoire richness: RTK rarefaction, the Chao1 estimator, and Recon v2.1 estimates of unobserved clonotypes. TCRdb retrieved this table from immuneACCESS and kept in-frame rearrangements only. Not all clones are present; in checked studies, unresolved V genes account for under half, and no reason is known for the remainder. The V and J calls and clone size were taken over from that table, and D and trimming were inferred from the DNA. The table for this sample lists about 100,000 clones; roughly half of them were counted only once. About 15% of the sample belongs to the ten largest clones.

Concerning this clone itself: The clone's antigen remains unknown. The record has no base qualities; no much larger clone is one base away.

This clonotype originated in a woman in her thirties or forties in good health. Some clones in this sample may be carry-over from other donors' samples. The sample consisted of PBMCs. This sequence uses TRBV4-2 and TRBJ2-7, with the D segment possibly TRBD1 or TRBD2, each aligning over 6 bases. The base sequence is TGTGCCAGCAGCCAAGAGGGGGGCGGGGCCCCCTCCTACGAGCAGTACTTC. Its product reads: CASSQEGGGAPSYEQYF.